The source of this T cell receptor beta chain is a study of OX40 agonist ivuxolimab in advanced cancers. About the investigation overall: The costimulatory receptor OX40 (CD134) was targeted by ivuxolimab, a fully human IgG2 agonistic monoclonal antibody. Intravenous ivuxolimab was administered to patients every 2 weeks at six dose levels: 0.01, 0.1, 0.3, 1.5, 3 and 10 mg/kg. Among the approximately 50 dose-escalation patients, approximately 20 had hepatocellular carcinoma, approximately 15 melanoma, 9 renal cell carcinoma and 9 head and neck cancer. In the dose-escalation cohort, around four fifths of patients were male, and the mean age was approximately 55 years, with a range of about 23 to 85. Prior anti-PD-1, anti-PD-L1 or anti-CTLA-4 therapy was permitted, and checkpoint inhibitors had been received by less than 45% of dose-escalation patients. Partial responses occurred in three dose-escalation patients: two with cutaneous melanoma and one with hepatocellular carcinoma. The purpose of peripheral TCRbeta sequencing was to test whether ivuxolimab changed TCR sequence diversity and led to clonal T-cell expansion. The paper covers the monotherapy dose-escalation part of the phase I ivuxolimab trial, which included N ≈ 52 patients. The full study reports these points: At doses of 0.1 to 3.0 mg/kg, clonal expansion of both CD4+ and CD8+ T cells in blood was seen between baseline and week 6. Low levels of normalized T-cell clonal expansion were also seen in some nonresponding patients. In the 0.1-3.0 mg/kg groups, partial responders were among the patients with the lowest normalized peripheral clonal expansion, particularly in CD8+ T cells. After ivuxolimab, more expanded clones were found on average in CD8+ T cells than in CD4+ T cells. Antigen specificity was not determined for the clonally expanded peripheral T cells.

For sequencing of the TCRbeta CDR3 region, genomic DNA was extracted from the sorted cells. TCRbeta CDR3 regions were sequenced using the immunoSEQ Assay. Not all clones reach the TCRdb copy of this immuneACCESS table, which keeps in-frame sequences only. Checked studies attribute under half of the gap to unresolved V genes and leave the rest unexplained. This sample is represented by roughly 70,000 clones; roughly 80% of them were singletons. 0.9% to 1.2% of the sample is held by the ten biggest clonotypes. The trial excluded patients who had a history of autoimmune disease or who were on systemic immunosuppression. Peripheral blood for TCR sequencing was drawn from every dose cohort at baseline, at cycle 4 day 1 and at cycle 7 day 1. The samples were drawn from a first-in-human, open-label, multicenter phase I dose-escalation trial of ivuxolimab. Adults with locally advanced or metastatic head and neck squamous cell, hepatocellular, melanoma or renal cell carcinoma were enrolled in the trial. Before TCR sequencing, CD4+ T cells and CD8+ T cells from peripheral blood were sorted into separate populations.

On this clone itself: Its antigen is not yet known. Within one base of it there is no much larger clone, and no base qualities were kept.

CDR1 is given as SGHVS and CDR2 as FQNEAQ, both from the germline V gene. Trimming takes 2 bases from V and 2 bases from J, and the germline ends sit 4 bases apart. The CDR3 contains 13 residues, cysteine and phenylalanine counted. Only CDR3 DNA is held: 39 bases, read in frame from base 1. The rearranged segments are TRBV7-8 and TRBJ1-5; the D gene remains uncertain. The receptor was isolated from an adult with an advanced solid tumor such as melanoma, head and neck, liver or kidney cancer. Sequencing was performed on CD4+ or CD8+ T cells sorted from blood, taken in a trial of the OX40 agonist ivuxolimab. The CDR3 loop reads CASSLTGNQPQHF. The sequenced DNA is TGTGCCAGCAGCTTAACAGGCAATCAGCCCCAGCATTTT.